This is a list of T cell receptor beta chains from one sample in a study of monozygotic twins with inflammatory bowel disease. TCRdb re-analyzed the 5' RACE reads; it lists each CDR3 protein once, without DNA. The listing records about 210,000 distinct CDR3 sequences. Material: blood. The receptor source for this set is a human donor with ulcerative colitis or Crohn's disease, or a healthy co-twin of an affected twin (not recorded which). CDR3s include the opening cysteine and the closing phenylalanine or tryptophan.

>TRBV7-3|TRBJ2-2
CASSPSGNTGELFF
>TRBV7-3|TRBJ2-1
CASSWGQGPNEQFF
>TRBV18|TRBJ1-5
CASSLNSDNQPQHF
>TRBV2|TRBJ1-3
CASRGIDSNTIYF
>TRBV24-1|TRBJ2-7
CATRTTRSITRSSYEQYF
>TRBV6-2/TRBV6-3|TRBJ2-2
CASNQQGHGELFF
>TRBV6-1|TRBJ2-3
CASSLGTGTSGGPTDTQYF
>TRBV4-1|TRBJ1-3
CASSQGQAPGNTIYF
>TRBV7-8|TRBJ1-4
CASSLGGREKLFF
>TRBV18|TRBJ2-2
CASSPQETTGELFF
>TRBV19|TRBJ1-1
CASSIAGHTNTEAFF
>TRBV6-7|TRBJ2-5
CASSYSNASLFQETQYF
>TRBV12-3/TRBV12-4|TRBJ1-5
CASSSEVKPQHF
>TRBV5-1|TRBJ2-5
CASSDSGRPEETQYF
>TRBV7-9|TRBJ1-6
CASSLSQGRPLHF
>TRBV5-8|TRBJ2-1
CASTPRTSGSNEQFF
>TRBV27|TRBJ1-5
CASSLTAGGRQPQHF
>TRBV12-3/TRBV12-4|TRBJ1-5
CASSETVSPQHF
>TRBV3-1|TRBJ2-1
CASTTATDPDNEQFF
>TRBV6-2/TRBV6-3|TRBJ2-7
CASSHRPGKRNSYEQYF
>TRBV2|TRBJ1-4
CASSEWGATNEKLFF
>TRBV7-2|TRBJ1-5
CASSLGDSLINQPQHF
>TRBV29-1|TRBJ2-3
CSVVEGTDTQYF
>TRBV5-1|TRBJ2-2
CASNREDTGELFF
>TRBV5-1|TRBJ2-3
CASSPPTSTDTQYF
>TRBV19|TRBJ1-1
CASSIGRLDTEAFF
>TRBV5-1|TRBJ1-4
CASKQGTSTNGGLFF
>TRBV12-3/TRBV12-4|TRBJ2-7
CASSKLGLAGSEQYF
>TRBV20-1|TRBJ1-1
CSAWGNTEAFF
>TRBV27|TRBJ2-7
CASSSPGRASSYEQYF
>TRBV29-1|TRBJ2-7
CSVESFGEEQYF
>TRBV4-3|TRBJ2-1
CASSQEEDRYNEQFF
>TRBV6-5|TRBJ2-7
CASSYGQGTSYEQYF
>TRBV7-9|TRBJ2-2
CASRPERGGTGVLFF
>TRBV6-5|TRBJ2-2
CASSTLSGELFF
>TRBV4-1|TRBJ2-1
CASSQVLDEQFF
>TRBV20-1|TRBJ2-5
CSAPRLARETQYF
>TRBV4-1|TRBJ2-1
CASSQELRGYNEQFF
>TRBV5-6|TRBJ2-5
CASSLGLGQTGEETQYF
>TRBV14|TRBJ2-5
CASSRGLNQETQYF
>TRBV5-1|TRBJ2-1
CASTRELTVFNEQFF
>TRBV7-9|TRBJ2-5
CASSRQLQVEGETQYF
>TRBV6-1|TRBJ1-1
CASSGNRGDTEAFF